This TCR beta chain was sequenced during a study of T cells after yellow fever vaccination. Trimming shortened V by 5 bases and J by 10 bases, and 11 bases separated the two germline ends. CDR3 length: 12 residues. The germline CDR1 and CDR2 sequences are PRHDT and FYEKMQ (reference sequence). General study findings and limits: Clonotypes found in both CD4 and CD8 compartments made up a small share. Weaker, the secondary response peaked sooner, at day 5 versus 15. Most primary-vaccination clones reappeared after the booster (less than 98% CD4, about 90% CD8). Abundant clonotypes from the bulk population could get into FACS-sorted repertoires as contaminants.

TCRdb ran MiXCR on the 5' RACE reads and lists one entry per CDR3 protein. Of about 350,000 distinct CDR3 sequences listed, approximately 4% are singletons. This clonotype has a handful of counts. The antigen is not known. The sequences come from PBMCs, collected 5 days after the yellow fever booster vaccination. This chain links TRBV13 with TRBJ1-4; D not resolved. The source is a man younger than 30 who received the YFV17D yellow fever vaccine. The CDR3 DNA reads TGTGCCAGCAGCGCATACCCAGGAAAACTGTTTTTT. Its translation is CASSAYPGKLFF.